Each of the 3 T cell receptor beta chains below was sequenced from the same sample in a study of blood T cell repertoires in COVID-19. Repertoires were generated with immunoSEQ multiplex PCR, while TCRdb's copy carries only in-frame clones and drops some. The repertoire holds 71,000 or so clones, with just under 85% as singletons. Sequencing was done on a sample of peripheral blood. These receptors were collected from a man between 65 and 85 years old with acute or convalescent COVID-19.

This chain joins TRBV29-1 and TRBJ1-4; 9 nucleotides agree with TRBD1. V was pared by 4 bases and J by 8 bases, with 5 bases of the junction left unmatched. CDR1 and CDR2 (germline): SQVTM, ANQGSEA. The CDR3 has 13 amino acids. The CDR3 DNA follows: TGCAGCGTTGGGGGACAGGGAGGCGAAAAACTGTTTTTT. Translation: CSVGGQGGEKLFF.

This chain joins TRBV28 and TRBJ2-7; 13 bases are shared with TRBD2. V was pared by 4 bases and J by 4 bases, with 13 bases of the junction left unmatched. The CDR3 length is 18 residues. CDR1 is MDHEN and CDR2 is SYDVKM in the germline V gene. CDR3 in amino acids: CASSSIGWTSGSGYEQYF. The CDR3 DNA sequence: TGTGCCAGCAGTTCCATTGGATGGACTAGCGGGAGTGGTTACGAGCAGTACTTC.

The rearrangement joins TRBV5-1 to TRBJ2-7; no definite D call. This CDR3 comprises 11 residues. V lost 0 bases and J 4 bases, leaving 2 bases between the germline ends. The germline gives CDR1 SGHRS, CDR2 YFSETQ. CDR3 in amino acids: CASSLAYEQYF. The CDR3 DNA sequence: TGCGCCAGCAGCTTGGCGTACGAGCAGTACTTC.